These 27 T cell receptor beta chains were sequenced from one sample in a study of blood T cell repertoires in COVID-19. Libraries were prepared by immunoSEQ multiplex PCR; TCRdb keeps only in-frame clonotypes and omits some of them. Among about 15,000 clones listed, more than 70% were seen once. Sequenced input: peripheral blood. These receptors were taken from a human donor in a cohort sampled during active COVID-19.

A few counts support this clone. The V and J genes are TRBV27 and TRBJ2-7; TRBD2 aligns across 9 bases. Germline V CDR1 and CDR2: MNHEY, SMNVEV (reference sequence). Trimming cost V 5 bases and J 3 bases; bases outside gene matches: 8. This CDR3 is built from 15 residues. The CDR3 sequence is CASSGWGAGGYEQYF. DNA for the CDR3: TGTGCCAGCAGTGGGTGGGGAGCGGGAGGCTACGAGCAGTACTTC.

This clone was counted between two and nine times. This chain uses TRBV7-9 with TRBJ2-1; 12 positions match TRBD2. The germline V gene encodes CDR1 SEHNR and CDR2 FQNEAQ (reference sequence). There are 16 residues in the CDR3. V shed 4 bases, J shed 7 bases, and the junction held 8 bases outside the gene matches. The CDR3 nucleotides read TGTGCCAGCAGCTCCCTGACTAGCGGGAGTCAAAATGAGCAGTTCTTC. Translating gives CASSSLTSGSQNEQFF.

This chain joins TRBV7-9 and TRBJ2-7; a possible D gene is TRBD1 (6 bases). The germline V and J ends were trimmed by 5 bases and 2 bases, with 16 bases remaining between them. The germline V gene encodes CDR1 SEHNR and CDR2 FQNEAQ (reference sequence). The CDR3 is 15 amino acids. CDR3 nucleotide sequence: TGTGCCAGCAGCCCCTCAGGGGTAGAAACCTACGAGCAGTACTTC. It is translated as CASSPSGVETYEQYF.

The chain links TRBV5-5 to TRBJ1-1; TRBD1 might be the D (5 bases). V was shortened by 3 bases and J by 5 bases, with 23 bases between the two germline ends. The CDR3 length is 17 residues. Germline lookup yields CDR1 SGHKS and CDR2 YYEKEE (reference sequence). In DNA, the CDR3 is TGTGCCAGCAGCTCCACTCGGAGGGGCCGGGGGGAAACTGAAGCTTTCTTT. This codes for CASSSTRRGRGETEAFF.

V gene TRBV11-1 combines with J gene TRBJ2-1, with D possibly TRBD2 on 6 matching bases. Trimming took 5 bases from V and 0 from J, leaving 11 bases between them. This CDR3 comprises 15 residues. Germline V gene data show CDR1 as SGHAT and CDR2 as FQDESV (reference sequence). In nucleotides, the CDR3 is TGTGCCAGCAGCCCGGACGGGAGCTCCTACAATGAGCAGTTCTTC. Protein sequence: CASSPDGSSYNEQFF.

The chain couples TRBV5-6 to TRBJ2-7; TRBD1 matches 9 bases. Trimming cost V 5 bases and J 6 bases; bases outside gene matches: 12. Per the germline V gene, CDR1 is SGHDT and CDR2 is YYEEEE. CDR3 length: 15 residues. The CDR3 reads CASRGGQGRGVEQYF. The CDR3 DNA is TGTGCCAGCAGGGGGGGACAGGGTAGAGGTGTCGAGCAGTACTTC.

The V and J genes are TRBV27 and TRBJ1-6, with D unresolved. Germline V gene sequence: CDR1 MNHEY, CDR2 SMNVEV (reference sequence). CDR3 length: 15 amino acids. V dropped 3 bases and J dropped 9 bases, with 15 bases sitting between them. CDR3 amino acids: CASSFTSASASPLHF. For the CDR3, the DNA is TGTGCCAGCAGTTTCACATCGGCAAGCGCTTCACCCCTCCACTTT.

The chain has TRBV3-1 (or the pseudogene TRBV3-2) and TRBJ2-7; 7 bases match TRBD2. The CDR3 is made up of 15 amino acids. J gave up 3 bases and V 1 base, and 6 bases lay outside the gene matches. In germline, CDR1 is LGHDT, CDR2 YNNKEL (reference sequence). The CDR3 loop reads CASSQGGGGGYEQYF. The CDR3 DNA reads TGTGCCAGCAGCCAAGGCGGTGGGGGGGGCTACGAGCAGTACTTC.

The CDR3 bases are TGTGCCAGCAGTTACCAGGGAGGACCATACGAGCAGTACTTC. It translates to CASSYQGGPYEQYF. The chain is built from TRBV6-5 and TRBJ2-7; D is perhaps TRBD2 (6 bases). Germline V lookup: CDR1 MNHEY, CDR2 SVGAGI. CDR3 length: 14 residues. V lost 2 bases and J 4 bases, leaving 12 bases between the germline ends.

This chain joins TRBV5-1 and TRBJ2-7; tentatively, D is TRBD2 (6 bases). The CDR3 length is 15 residues. Trimming took 0 bases from V and 1 from J, leaving 11 bases between them. Germline-derived CDR1 and CDR2 are SGHRS and YFSETQ. The CDR3 spells CASSLDGGASYEQYF. The CDR3 DNA reads TGCGCCAGCAGCTTGGACGGAGGGGCTTCCTACGAGCAGTACTTC.

The CDR3 loop is CASSESGVTADTQYF. The CDR3 DNA follows: TGTGCCAGCAGTGAGAGTGGAGTGACAGCGGATACGCAGTATTTT. The genes are TRBV2 and TRBJ2-3; D is perhaps TRBD1 (5 bases). CDR3 length: 15 amino acids. Trimming removed 3 bases at V and 6 bases at J, with 16 bases between. Germline loops: CDR1 SNHLY, CDR2 FYNNEI.

The chain recombines TRBV28 with TRBJ1-4, with 7 positions matching TRBD1. The junction had 5 bases not matched to a gene; V was cut back by 5 bases and J by 5 bases. Germline V CDR1 and CDR2: MDHEN, SYDVKM. This CDR3 contains 14 residues. The CDR3 coding sequence is TGTGCCAGCAGTACCGGGACAGAAAATGAAAAACTGTTTTTT. Protein product: CASSTGTENEKLFF.

CDR3 protein: CASSHAMGGSETQYF. The CDR3 DNA is TGTGCCAGCAGTCACGCGATGGGGGGTTCTGAGACCCAGTACTTC. The chain couples TRBV7-2 to TRBJ2-5; maybe TRBD2 (6 bases). Trimming left V 6 bases short and J 5 bases short, with 19 bases between. Germline lookup yields CDR1 SGHTA and CDR2 FQGNSA. CDR3 length equals 15 residues.

This clone was seen a few times. The chain is built from TRBV6-5 and TRBJ2-1, with 10 nucleotides matching TRBD2. The CDR3 has 14 amino acids. From germline, CDR1 is MNHEY and CDR2 SVGAGI. Trimming cost V 0 bases and J 14 bases; bases outside gene matches: 7. CDR3 sequence (DNA): TGTGCCAGCAGTTACTCCACAGCGGGGGGGCGTGAGTTCTTC. Translated, it gives CASSYSTAGGREFF.

The genes are TRBV5-1 and TRBJ2-7; no clear D. CDR3 size: 11 residues. CDR1 and CDR2 (germline): SGHRS, YFSETQ. V shed 4 bases and J shed 7 bases, with 9 bases lying between them. This CDR3 reads CASSRDTEQYF. CDR3 DNA sequence: TGCGCCAGCAGCCGCGATACGGAGCAGTACTTC.

This clone was found once. The V gene is TRBV15, the J gene TRBJ2-5; 11 bases are a match to TRBD1. CDR3 length equals 15 residues. In germline, CDR1 is LNHNV, CDR2 YYDKDF (reference sequence). The J segment lost 5 bases and the V segment lost 5 bases, leaving 7 bases of the junction unmatched. In nucleotides, the CDR3 is TGTGCCACCAGCCCGGGACAGGGGGGGCCGGAGACCCAGTACTTC. Protein: CATSPGQGGPETQYF.

By sample share, this clone is medium-sized (0.01 to 0.1%). This rearrangement joins TRBV4-2 to TRBJ2-2; possible D gene TRBD2, 6 bases. The CDR3 runs 14 residues. The V and J ends lost 5 bases and 6 bases respectively, with 13 bases between them. Germline CDR1 is LGHNA and CDR2 is YNFKEQ. CDR3 region: CASSGSGFSGELFF. DNA of the CDR3: TGTGCCAGCAGCGGCAGCGGGTTCTCCGGGGAGCTGTTTTTT.

The genes are TRBV11-3 and TRBJ2-7; weak D call: TRBD2 (6 bases). This CDR3 has 13 amino acids. V lost 3 bases to trimming and J lost 6 bases, with 12 bases between them. Germline V CDR1 and CDR2: SGHNT, YENEEA. CDR3 amino acids: CASSFGSAGEQYF. CDR3 nucleotide sequence: TGTGCCAGCAGCTTCGGGAGTGCGGGCGAGCAGTACTTC.

The gene calls are TRBV3-1 (or the pseudogene TRBV3-2) and TRBJ2-1; 9 nucleotides match TRBD2. This CDR3 is built from 10 residues. Germline lookup yields CDR1 LGHDT and CDR2 YNNKEL (reference sequence). V lost 5 bases, J lost 14 bases, and 1 base stayed unmatched. The CDR3 DNA is TGTGCCAGCAGCGGGACTAGCAAGTTCTTC. Protein sequence: CASSGTSKFF.

The chain is built from TRBV28 and TRBJ2-7, with 8 bases that match TRBD1. Trimming at V came to 10 bases and at J to 2 bases, leaving 7 bases not matched to a gene. The CDR3 is 13 residues long. Germline values: CDR1 MDHEN, CDR2 SYDVKM. The CDR3 loop is CAIGTGPTYEQYF. The DNA of the CDR3 is TGTGCCATCGGGACAGGCCCTACCTACGAGCAGTACTTC.

The chain uses TRBV11-2 and TRBJ2-7; 7 bases fit TRBD2. CDR3 length: 14 amino acids. CDR1 is SGHAT, CDR2 FQNNGV, per germline. Trimming removed 1 base from V and 6 bases from J; junction bases left unmatched: 6. The CDR3 region is CASSLAGGRAEQYF. The CDR3 region has the DNA TGTGCCAGCAGCTTAGCAGGAGGGAGGGCCGAGCAGTACTTC.

This chain links TRBV29-1 with TRBJ2-3; TRBD1 matches at 7 bases. This CDR3 has 12 amino acids. V was pared by 6 bases and J by 4 bases, with 4 bases of the junction left unmatched. Germline loops: CDR1 SQVTM, CDR2 ANQGSEA. This CDR3 reads CSVDTGADTQYF. For the CDR3, the DNA is TGCAGCGTAGATACAGGGGCAGATACGCAGTATTTT.

This clone was found a few times. The rearrangement links TRBV18 to TRBJ1-3; D ambiguous. V lost 6 bases to trimming and J lost 1 base, with 7 bases between them. Germline lookup yields CDR1 KGHSH and CDR2 LQKENI. The CDR3 runs to 13 residues. In nucleotides, the CDR3 is TGTGCCAGCTCTTCCTTATCTGGAAACACCATATATTTT. This gives the protein CASSSLSGNTIYF. Together with reference TRBV18 and TRBJ1-3, the CDR3 gives the full variable domain: NAGVMQNPRHLVRRRGQEARLRCSPMKGHSHVYWYRQLPEEGLKFMVYLQKENIIDESGMPKERFSAEFPKEGPSILRIQQVVRGDSAAYFCASSSLSGNTIYFGEGSWLTVV.

J is TRBJ2-7 and V is TRBV11-3, with TRBD2 matching over 10 bases. Germline V gene data show CDR1 as SGHNT and CDR2 as YENEEA. V lost 5 bases to trimming and J lost 5 bases; unmatched junction nucleotides: 15. The CDR3 is 17 residues long. CDR3 residues: CASSQGTSATYHHEQYF. CDR3 sequence (DNA): TGTGCCAGCAGCCAGGGGACTAGCGCCACGTACCACCACGAGCAGTACTTC.

This clone has a handful of counts. The V gene is TRBV4-1, the J gene TRBJ1-4; TRBD1 aligns across 10 bases. V lost 3 bases to trimming and J lost 4 bases; unmatched junction nucleotides: 2. Germline CDR1 is MGHRA and CDR2 is YSYEKL. This CDR3 has 15 amino acids. The CDR3 spells CASSHRTGGNEKLFF. CDR3 coding DNA: TGCGCCAGCAGCCACCGGACAGGGGGTAATGAAAAACTGTTTTTT.

The chain joins TRBV19 to TRBJ2-7; tentative D call: TRBD2 (5 bases). Trimming took off 5 bases at V and 5 bases at J, with 10 bases between the two ends. The germline V gene has CDR1 LNHDA and CDR2 SQIVND (reference sequence). This CDR3 spans 12 amino acids. The CDR3 protein is CASSPTGNEQYF. CDR3 sequence (DNA): TGTGCCAGTAGTCCCACGGGAAACGAGCAGTACTTC.

This clone is a singleton in its sample. The chain has TRBV3-1 (or the pseudogene TRBV3-2) and TRBJ2-2, with D perhaps matching TRBD2 (5 bases). CDR3 length: 13 amino acids. Germline CDR1 LGHDT, CDR2 YNNKEL (reference sequence). V lost 3 bases, J lost 7 bases, and 9 bases lay in between. Written as DNA, the CDR3 is TGTGCCAGCAGCCAGCGGGCCGGCGGGGAGCTGTTTTTT. Its protein product is CASSQRAGGELFF.